Only a few counts were recorded for the clone carrying this TCR beta chain. This record belongs to a study of blood T cell repertoires in COVID-19. Study overall: Whether acute or convalescent, the COVID-19 samples came from the United States, Italy and Spain. In each case, the material was cDNA or gDNA derived from T cells, B-cell-depleted T cells, or PBMCs.

This CDR3 is 14 amino acids long. CDR1 is SNHLY and CDR2 is FYNNEI in the germline V gene. Trimming at V came to 8 bases and at J to 2 bases, leaving 8 bases not matched to a gene. Under the authors' procedure: Nucleated cell number was recorded as an estimate derived from reference gene primer amplification. Clones were sequenced by immunoSEQ multiplex PCR, and TCRdb holds only the in-frame ones, with some missing. V, J and clone size are taken as reported in that table, and D and trimming were inferred from the DNA itself. The sample yields under 250,000 clones, around 85% seen once. The chain uses TRBV2 and TRBJ2-5, with 7 bases fitting TRBD2. The receptor was isolated from a woman at least 80 years old with acute or convalescent COVID-19. Sequenced: peripheral blood. CDR3 in amino acids: CASDFAGGQETQYF. CDR3 nucleotide sequence: TGTGCCAGCGACTTCGCCGGGGGGCAAGAGACCCAGTACTTC.